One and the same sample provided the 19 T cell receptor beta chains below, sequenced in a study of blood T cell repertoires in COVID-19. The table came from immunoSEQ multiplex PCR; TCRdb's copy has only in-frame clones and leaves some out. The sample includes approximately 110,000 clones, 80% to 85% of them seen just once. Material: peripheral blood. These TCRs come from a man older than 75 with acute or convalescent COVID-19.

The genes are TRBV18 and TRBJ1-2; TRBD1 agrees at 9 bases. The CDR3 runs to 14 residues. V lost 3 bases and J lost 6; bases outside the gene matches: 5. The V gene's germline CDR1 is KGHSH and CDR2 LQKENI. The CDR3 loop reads CASSPGTGSNGYTF. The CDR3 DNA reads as TGTGCCAGCTCACCCGGGACAGGGTCCAATGGCTACACCTTC.

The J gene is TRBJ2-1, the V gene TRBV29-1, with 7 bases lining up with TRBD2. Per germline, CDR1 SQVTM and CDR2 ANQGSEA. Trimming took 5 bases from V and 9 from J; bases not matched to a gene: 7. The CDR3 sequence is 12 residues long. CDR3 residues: CSVTSESREQFF. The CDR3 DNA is TGCAGCGTTACTAGCGAAAGCCGTGAGCAGTTCTTC.

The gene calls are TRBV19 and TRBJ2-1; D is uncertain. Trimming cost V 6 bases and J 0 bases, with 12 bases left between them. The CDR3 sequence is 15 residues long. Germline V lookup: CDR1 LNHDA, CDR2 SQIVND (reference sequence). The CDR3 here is CASRPQRASYNEQFF. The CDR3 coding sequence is TGTGCCAGTAGACCCCAGCGAGCCTCCTACAATGAGCAGTTCTTC.

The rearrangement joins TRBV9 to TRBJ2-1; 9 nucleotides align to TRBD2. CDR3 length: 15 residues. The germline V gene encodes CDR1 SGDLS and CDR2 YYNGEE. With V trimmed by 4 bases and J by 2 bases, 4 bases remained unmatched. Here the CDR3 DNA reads TGTGCCAGCAGCCCTATAGCGGGAGCCTACAATGAGCAGTTCTTC. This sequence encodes CASSPIAGAYNEQFF.

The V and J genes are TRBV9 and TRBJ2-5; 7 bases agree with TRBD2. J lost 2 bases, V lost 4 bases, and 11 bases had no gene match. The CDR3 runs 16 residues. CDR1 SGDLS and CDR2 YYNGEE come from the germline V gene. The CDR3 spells CASSPRTSVAQETQYF. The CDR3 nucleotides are TGTGCCAGCAGCCCTCGTACTAGCGTCGCACAAGAGACCCAGTACTTC. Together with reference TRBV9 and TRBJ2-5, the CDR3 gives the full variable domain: DSGVTQTPKHLITATGQRVTLRCSPRSGDLSVYWYQQSLDQGLQFLIQYYNGEERAKGNILERFSAQQFPDLHSELNLSSLELGDSALYFCASSPRTSVAQETQYFGPGTRLLVL.

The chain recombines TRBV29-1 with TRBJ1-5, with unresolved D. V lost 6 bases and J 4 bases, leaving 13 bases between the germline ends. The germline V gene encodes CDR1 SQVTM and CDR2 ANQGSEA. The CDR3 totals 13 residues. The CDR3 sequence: CSVAIVENQPQHF. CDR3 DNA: TGCAGCGTCGCCATTGTTGAGAATCAGCCCCAGCATTTT.

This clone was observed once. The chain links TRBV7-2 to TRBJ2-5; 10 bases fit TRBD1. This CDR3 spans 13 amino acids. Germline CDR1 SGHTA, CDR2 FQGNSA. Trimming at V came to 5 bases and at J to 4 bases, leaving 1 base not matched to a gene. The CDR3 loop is CASSRDRGETQYF. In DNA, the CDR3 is TGTGCCAGCAGCCGGGACAGGGGAGAGACCCAGTACTTC. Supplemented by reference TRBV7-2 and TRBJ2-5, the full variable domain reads GAGVSQSPSNKVTEKGKDVELRCDPISGHTALYWYRQSLGQGLEFLIYFQGNSAPDKSGLPSDRFSAERTGGSVSTLTIQRTQQEDSAVYLCASSRDRGETQYFGPGTRLLVL.

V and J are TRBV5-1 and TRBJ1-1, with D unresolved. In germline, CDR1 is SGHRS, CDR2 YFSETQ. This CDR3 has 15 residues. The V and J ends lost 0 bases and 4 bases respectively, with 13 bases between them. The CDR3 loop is CASSLAGSRGTEAFF. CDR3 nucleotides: TGCGCCAGCAGCTTGGCCGGCAGCCGGGGCACTGAAGCTTTCTTT. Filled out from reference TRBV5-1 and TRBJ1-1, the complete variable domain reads KAGVTQTPRYLIKTRGQQVTLSCSPISGHRSVSWYQQTPGQGLQFLFEYFSETQRNKGNFPGRFSGRQFSNSRSEMNVSTLELGDSALYLCASSLAGSRGTEAFFGQGTRLTVV.

DNA for the CDR3: TGTGCCAGCTCACCCGAACAGGGGAGCGGAAGCAATCAGCCCCAGCATTTT. It yields the protein CASSPEQGSGSNQPQHF. This rearrangement joins TRBV18 to TRBJ1-5; 7 nucleotides line up with TRBD1. The CDR3 spans 17 residues. Germline V lookup: CDR1 KGHSH, CDR2 LQKENI. V lost 3 bases and J lost 1; bases outside the gene matches: 9.

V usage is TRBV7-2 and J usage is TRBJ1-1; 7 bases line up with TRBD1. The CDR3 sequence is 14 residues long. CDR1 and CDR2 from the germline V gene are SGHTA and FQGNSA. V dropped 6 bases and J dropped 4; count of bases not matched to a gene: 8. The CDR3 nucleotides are TGTGCCAGCAGGCGGGACAGTACAACCACTGAAGCTTTCTTT. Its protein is CASRRDSTTTEAFF.

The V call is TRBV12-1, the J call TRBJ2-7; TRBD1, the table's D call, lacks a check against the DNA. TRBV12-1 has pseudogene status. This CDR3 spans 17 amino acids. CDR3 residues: CASNPTHSGKVSYEQYF. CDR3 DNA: TGTGCCAGCAACCCAACCCATTCAGGAAAGGTCTCCTACGAGCAGTACTTC.

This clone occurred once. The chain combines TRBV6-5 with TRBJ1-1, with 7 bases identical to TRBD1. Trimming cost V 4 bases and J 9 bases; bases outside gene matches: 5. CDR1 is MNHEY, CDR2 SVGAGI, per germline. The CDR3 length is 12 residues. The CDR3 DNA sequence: TGTGCCAGCAGTTCCGGGACAGTAAAAGCTTTCTTT. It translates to CASSSGTVKAFF.

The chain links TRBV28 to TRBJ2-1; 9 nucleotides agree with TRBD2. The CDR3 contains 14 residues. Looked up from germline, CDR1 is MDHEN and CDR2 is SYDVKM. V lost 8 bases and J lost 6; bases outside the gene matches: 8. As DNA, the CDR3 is TGTGCCAGCTTAGAGACTAGCGGACGCAATGAGCAGTTCTTC. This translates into CASLETSGRNEQFF.

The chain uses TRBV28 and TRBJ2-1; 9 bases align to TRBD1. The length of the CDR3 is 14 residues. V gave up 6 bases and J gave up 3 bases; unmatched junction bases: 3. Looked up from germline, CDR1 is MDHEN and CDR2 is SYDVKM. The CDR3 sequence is CASSLTGGYNEQFF. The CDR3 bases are TGTGCCAGCAGCTTGACAGGGGGCTACAATGAGCAGTTCTTC.

The DNA of the CDR3 is TGTGCCAGCTCACCAGAAGGGAGAGAGACCCAGTACTTC. It yields the protein CASSPEGRETQYF. The chain is built from TRBV18 and TRBJ2-5; perhaps TRBD2 as D (5 bases). The CDR3 runs 13 residues. V lost 2 bases and J 4 bases, leaving 8 bases between the germline ends. The V gene's germline CDR1 is KGHSH and CDR2 LQKENI.

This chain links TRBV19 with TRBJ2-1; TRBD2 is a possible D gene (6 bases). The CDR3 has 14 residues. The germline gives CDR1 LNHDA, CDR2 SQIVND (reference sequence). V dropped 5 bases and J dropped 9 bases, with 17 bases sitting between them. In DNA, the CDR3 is TGTGCCAGTAGTCCCCGTAGTTTAGCGGCTGAGCAGTTCTTC. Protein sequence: CASSPRSLAAEQFF.

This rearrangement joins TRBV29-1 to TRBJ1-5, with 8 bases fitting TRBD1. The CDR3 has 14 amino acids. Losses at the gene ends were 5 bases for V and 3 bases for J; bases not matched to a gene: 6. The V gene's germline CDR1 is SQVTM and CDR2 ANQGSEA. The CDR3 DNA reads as TGCAGCGTTCAACACAGGGGGGACAATCAGCCCCAGCATTTT. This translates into CSVQHRGDNQPQHF.

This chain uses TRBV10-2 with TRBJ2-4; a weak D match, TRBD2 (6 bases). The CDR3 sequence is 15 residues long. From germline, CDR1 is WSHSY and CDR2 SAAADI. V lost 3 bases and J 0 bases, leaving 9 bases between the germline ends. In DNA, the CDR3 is TGCGCCAGCAGTGATCGGGGGATAGCCAAAAACATTCAGTACTTC. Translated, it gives CASSDRGIAKNIQYF.

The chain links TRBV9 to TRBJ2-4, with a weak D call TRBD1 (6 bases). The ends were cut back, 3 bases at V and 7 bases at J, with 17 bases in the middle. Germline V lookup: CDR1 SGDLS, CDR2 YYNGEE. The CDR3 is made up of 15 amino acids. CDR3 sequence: CASSGHPGVTNIQYF. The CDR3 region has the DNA TGTGCCAGCAGCGGGCACCCAGGGGTGACGAACATTCAGTACTTC.